This T cell receptor (beta chain) was obtained from a study of T cell responses to AZD1222 COVID-19 vaccine. Findings of the study overall: All repertoire sampling was performed exclusively after the peak T cell response.

About this clone: Its antigen remains unidentified.

This CDR3 has 16 residues. Germline loops: CDR1 SGHVS, CDR2 FQNEAQ. V lost 4 bases and J lost 4; bases outside the gene matches: 10. Sequenced by immunoSEQ multiplex PCR; TCRdb stores in-frame clones only, minus some. The sample consists of 95,000 to 100,000 clones, approximately 89% of them appearing once. The rearrangement joins TRBV7-8 to TRBJ2-1; 7 nucleotides align to TRBD1. The source is an adult who received the AZD1222 COVID-19 vaccine. Sequencing was performed on peripheral blood, taken 28 days after the second AZD1222 dose. CDR3 residues: CASSSSSGTAYNEQFF. The CDR3 bases are TGTGCCAGCAGCTCTTCCTCCGGGACAGCTTACAATGAGCAGTTCTTC.